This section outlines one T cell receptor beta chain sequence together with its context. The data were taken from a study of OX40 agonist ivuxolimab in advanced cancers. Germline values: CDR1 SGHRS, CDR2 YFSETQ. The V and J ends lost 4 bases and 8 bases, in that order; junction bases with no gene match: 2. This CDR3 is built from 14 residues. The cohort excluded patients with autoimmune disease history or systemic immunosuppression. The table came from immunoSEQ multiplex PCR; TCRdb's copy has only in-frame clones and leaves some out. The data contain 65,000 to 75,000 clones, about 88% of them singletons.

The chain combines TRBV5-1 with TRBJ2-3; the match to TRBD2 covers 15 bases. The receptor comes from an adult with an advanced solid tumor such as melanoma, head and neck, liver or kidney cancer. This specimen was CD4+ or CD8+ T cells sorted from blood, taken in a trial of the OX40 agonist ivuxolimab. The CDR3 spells CASSEGLAGGTQYF. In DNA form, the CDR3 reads TGCGCCAGCAGCGAGGGACTAGCGGGAGGTACGCAGTATTTT.